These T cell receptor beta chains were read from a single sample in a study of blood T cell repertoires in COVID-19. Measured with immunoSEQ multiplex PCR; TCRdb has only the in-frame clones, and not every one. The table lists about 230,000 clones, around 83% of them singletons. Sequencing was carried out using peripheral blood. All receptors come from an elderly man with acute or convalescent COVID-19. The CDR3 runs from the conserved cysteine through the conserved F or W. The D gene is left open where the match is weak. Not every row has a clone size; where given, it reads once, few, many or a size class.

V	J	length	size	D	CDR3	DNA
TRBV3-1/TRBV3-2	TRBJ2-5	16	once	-	CASSQDKGEIAETQYF	TGTGCCAGCAGCCAAGATAAAGGAGAGATTGCGGAGACCCAGTACTTC
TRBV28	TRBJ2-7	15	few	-	CASSLSAGNSVEQYF	TGTGCCAGCAGTTTATCTGCAGGCAATTCAGTCGAGCAGTACTTC
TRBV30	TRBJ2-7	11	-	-	CAWSVSSEQYF	TGTGCCTGGAGTGTTTCTTCCGAGCAGTACTTC
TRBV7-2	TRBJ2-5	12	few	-	CASSFLPGLQYF	TGTGCCAGCAGCTTTCTCCCGGGACTCCAGTACTTC
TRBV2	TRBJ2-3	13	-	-	CASSAGGTDTQYF	TGTGCCAGCAGTGCAGGGGGCACAGATACGCAGTATTTT
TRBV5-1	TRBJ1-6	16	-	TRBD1	CASSLAGTGQGSPLHF	TGCGCCAGCAGCTTGGCAGGGACAGGGCAAGGATCACCCCTCCACTTT
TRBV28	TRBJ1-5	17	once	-	CASSFGGRGGSNQPQHF	TGTGCCAGCAGTTTTGGAGGGCGGGGAGGCAGCAATCAGCCCCAGCATTTT
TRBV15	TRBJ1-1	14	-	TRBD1	CATKTGTAITEAFF	TGTGCCACTAAAACCGGGACAGCGATCACTGAAGCTTTCTTT
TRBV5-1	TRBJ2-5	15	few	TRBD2	CASSLSAIGGETQYF	TGCGCCAGCAGCTTGTCCGCGATCGGGGGGGAGACCCAGTACTTC
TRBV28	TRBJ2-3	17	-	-	CASSNLRRITDTDTQYF	TGTGCCAGCAGTAACCTACGGAGGATCACGGACACAGATACGCAGTATTTT
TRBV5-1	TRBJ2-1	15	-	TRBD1	CASSSRDRGGGEQFF	TGCGCCAGCAGCTCCCGGGACAGGGGTGGTGGTGAGCAGTTCTTC
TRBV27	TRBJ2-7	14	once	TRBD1	CASSPRTGPYEQYF	TGTGCCAGCAGTCCAAGGACAGGACCCTACGAGCAGTACTTC
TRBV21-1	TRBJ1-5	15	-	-	CASSKGVGLGQPQHF	TGTGCCAGCAGCAAAGGGGTCGGACTAGGCCAGCCCCAGCATTTT
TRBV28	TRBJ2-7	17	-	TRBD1	CASSLPTNRGTLYEQYF	TGTGCCAGCAGTTTACCAACAAACAGGGGGACCTTGTACGAGCAGTACTTC
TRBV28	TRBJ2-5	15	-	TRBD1	CASSLGQGARETQYF	TGTGCCAGCAGTTTAGGACAGGGGGCTAGGGAGACCCAGTACTTC
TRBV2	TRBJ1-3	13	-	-	CASSEFTENTIYF	TGTGCCAGCAGTGAATTTACAGAGAACACCATATATTTT
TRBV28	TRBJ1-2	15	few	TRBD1	CASTPGTGRTYGYTF	TGTGCCAGCACCCCAGGGACAGGGAGAACCTATGGCTACACCTTC
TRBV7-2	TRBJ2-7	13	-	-	CASSFDNIYEQYF	TGTGCCAGCAGCTTTGACAATATCTACGAGCAGTACTTC
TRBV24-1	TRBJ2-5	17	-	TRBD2	CATSDDTSGRARETQYF	TGTGCCACCAGTGATGATACTAGCGGGAGGGCCAGAGAGACCCAGTACTTC
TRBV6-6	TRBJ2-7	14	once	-	CASSYFGLGYEQYF	TGTGCCAGCAGTTACTTCGGACTGGGCTACGAGCAGTACTTC
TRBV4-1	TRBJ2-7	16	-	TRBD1	CASSQSRGRGFSEQYF	TGCGCCAGCAGCCAAAGCAGGGGGCGCGGGTTCTCCGAGCAGTACTTC
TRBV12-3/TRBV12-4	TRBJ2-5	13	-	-	CASSPVGAETQYF	TGTGCCAGCAGCCCCGTGGGGGCCGAGACCCAGTACTTC